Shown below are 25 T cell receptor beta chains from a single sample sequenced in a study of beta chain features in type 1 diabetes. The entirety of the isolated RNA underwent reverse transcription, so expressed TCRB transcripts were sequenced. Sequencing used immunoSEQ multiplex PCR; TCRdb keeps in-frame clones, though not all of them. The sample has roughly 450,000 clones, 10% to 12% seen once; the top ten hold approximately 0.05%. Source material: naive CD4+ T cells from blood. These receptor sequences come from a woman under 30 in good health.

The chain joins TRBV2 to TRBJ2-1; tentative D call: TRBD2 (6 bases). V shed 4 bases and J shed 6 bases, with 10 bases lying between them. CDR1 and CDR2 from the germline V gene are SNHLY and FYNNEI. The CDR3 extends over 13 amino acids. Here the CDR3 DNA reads TGTGCCAGCAGTGTACGCGGGACCAATGAGCAGTTCTTC. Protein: CASSVRGTNEQFF.

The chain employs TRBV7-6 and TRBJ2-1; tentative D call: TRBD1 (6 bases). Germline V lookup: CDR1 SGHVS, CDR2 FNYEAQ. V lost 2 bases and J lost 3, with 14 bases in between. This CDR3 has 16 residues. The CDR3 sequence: CASSLKFEGVYNEQFF. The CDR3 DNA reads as TGTGCCAGCAGCTTAAAGTTTGAGGGGGTCTACAATGAGCAGTTCTTC.

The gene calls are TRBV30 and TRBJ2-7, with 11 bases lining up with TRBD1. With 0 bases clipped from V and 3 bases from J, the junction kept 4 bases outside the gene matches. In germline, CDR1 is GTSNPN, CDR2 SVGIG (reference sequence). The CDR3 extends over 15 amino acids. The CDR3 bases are TGTGCCTGGAGTGTAAGTGGGACAGGGGGCTACGAGCAGTACTTC. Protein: CAWSVSGTGGYEQYF.

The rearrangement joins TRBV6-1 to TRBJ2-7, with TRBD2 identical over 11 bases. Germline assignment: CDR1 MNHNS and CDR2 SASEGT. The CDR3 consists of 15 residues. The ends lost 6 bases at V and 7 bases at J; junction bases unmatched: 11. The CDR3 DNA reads TGTGCCAGCAGCGGAGAACTAGCGGGAGTCTCGGAGCAGTACTTC. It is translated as CASSGELAGVSEQYF.

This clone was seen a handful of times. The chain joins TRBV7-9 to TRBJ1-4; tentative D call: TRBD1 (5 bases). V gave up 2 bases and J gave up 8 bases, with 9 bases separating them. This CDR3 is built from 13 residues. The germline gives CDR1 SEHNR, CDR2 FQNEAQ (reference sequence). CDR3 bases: TGTGCCAGCAGCTTATTGGGGCCGGAAAAACTGTTTTTT. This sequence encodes CASSLLGPEKLFF.

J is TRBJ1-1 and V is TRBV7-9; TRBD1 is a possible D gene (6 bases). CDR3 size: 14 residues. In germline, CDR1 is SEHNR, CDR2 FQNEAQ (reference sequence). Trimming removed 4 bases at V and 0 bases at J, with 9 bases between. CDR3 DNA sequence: TGTGCCAGCAGCTCGGACAGCATGAACACTGAAGCTTTCTTT. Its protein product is CASSSDSMNTEAFF.

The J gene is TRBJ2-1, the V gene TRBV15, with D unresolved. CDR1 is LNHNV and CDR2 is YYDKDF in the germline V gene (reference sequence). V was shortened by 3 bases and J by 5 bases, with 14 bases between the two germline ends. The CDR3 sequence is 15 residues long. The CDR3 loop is CATSRANQEHNEQFF. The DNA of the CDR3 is TGTGCCACCAGCAGGGCCAACCAGGAACACAATGAGCAGTTCTTC.

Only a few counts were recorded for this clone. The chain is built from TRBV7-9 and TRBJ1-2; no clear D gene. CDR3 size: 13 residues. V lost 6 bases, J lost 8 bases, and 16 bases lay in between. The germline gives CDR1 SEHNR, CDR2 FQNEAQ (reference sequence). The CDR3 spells CASSATTHEGYTF. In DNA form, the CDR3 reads TGTGCCAGCAGTGCAACGACCCATGAGGGCTACACCTTC.

This CDR3 reads CASRGLAKNIQYF. The DNA for the CDR3 is TGTGCCAGCAGGGGCTTGGCCAAAAACATTCAGTACTTC. The rearrangement links TRBV6-5 to TRBJ2-4; no clear D gene. CDR3 length: 13 amino acids. The V and J ends lost 6 bases and 1 base respectively, with 7 bases between them. Germline loops: CDR1 MNHEY, CDR2 SVGAGI.

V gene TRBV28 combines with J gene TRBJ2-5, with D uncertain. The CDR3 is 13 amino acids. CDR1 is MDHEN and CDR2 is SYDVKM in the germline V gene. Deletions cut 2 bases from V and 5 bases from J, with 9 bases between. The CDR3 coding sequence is TGTGCCAGCAGTTTAAGGTTAGGGGAGACCCAGTACTTC. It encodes CASSLRLGETQYF.

The DNA of the CDR3 is TGTGCCAGCAGTCGAAACTTTGGTCAGCCCCAGCATTTT. It is translated as CASSRNFGQPQHF. This chain connects TRBV2 to TRBJ1-5; no clear D gene. V dropped 5 bases and J dropped 6 bases, with 11 bases sitting between them. CDR1 is SNHLY and CDR2 is FYNNEI in the germline V gene. This CDR3 comprises 13 residues.

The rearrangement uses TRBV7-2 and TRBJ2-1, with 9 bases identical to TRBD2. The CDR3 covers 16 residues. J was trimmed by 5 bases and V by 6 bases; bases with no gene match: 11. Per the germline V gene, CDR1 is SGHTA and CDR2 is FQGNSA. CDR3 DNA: TGTGCCAGCAGTTCAATGCGGCGGGGGGGAAACAATGAGCAGTTCTTC. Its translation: CASSSMRRGGNNEQFF. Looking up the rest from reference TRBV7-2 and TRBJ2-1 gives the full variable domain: GAGVSQSPSNKVTEKGKDVELRCDPISGHTALYWYRQSLGQGLEFLIYFQGNSAPDKSGLPSDRFSAERTGGSVSTLTIQRTQQEDSAVYLCASSSMRRGGNNEQFFGPGTRLTVL.

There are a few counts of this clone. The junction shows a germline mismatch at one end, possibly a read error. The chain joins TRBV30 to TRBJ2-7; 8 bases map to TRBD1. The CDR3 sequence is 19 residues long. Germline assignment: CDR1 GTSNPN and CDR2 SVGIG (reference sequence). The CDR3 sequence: CDWSPSRDRYYSISYEQYF. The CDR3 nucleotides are TGTGACTGGAGCCCCTCCCGGGACAGGTATTATTCGATCTCCTACGAGCAGTACTTC.

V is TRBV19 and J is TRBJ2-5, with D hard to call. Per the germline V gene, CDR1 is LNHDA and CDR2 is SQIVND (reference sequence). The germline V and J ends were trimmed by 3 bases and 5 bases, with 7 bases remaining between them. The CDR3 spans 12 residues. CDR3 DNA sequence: TGTGCCAGTAGTATGATTAGGGAGACCCAGTACTTC. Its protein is CASSMIRETQYF. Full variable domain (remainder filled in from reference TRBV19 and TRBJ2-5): DGGITQSPKYLFRKEGQNVTLSCEQNLNHDAMYWYRQDPGQGLRLIYYSQIVNDFQKGDIAEGYSVSREKKESFPLTVTSAQKNPTAFYLCASSMIRETQYFGPGTRLLVL.

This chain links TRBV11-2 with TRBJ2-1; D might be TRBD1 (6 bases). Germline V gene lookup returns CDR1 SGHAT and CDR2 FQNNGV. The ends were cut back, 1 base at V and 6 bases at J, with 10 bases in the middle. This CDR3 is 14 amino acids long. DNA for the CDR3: TGTGCCAGCAGCTTAGGGGACATAGCCAATGAGCAGTTCTTC. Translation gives CASSLGDIANEQFF.

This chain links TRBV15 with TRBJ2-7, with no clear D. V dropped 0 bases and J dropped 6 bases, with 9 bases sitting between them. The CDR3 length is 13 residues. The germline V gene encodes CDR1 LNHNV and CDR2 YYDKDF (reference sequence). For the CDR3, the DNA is TGTGCCACCAGCAGAGAGAGACATCTCGAGCAGTACGTC. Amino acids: CATSRERHLEQYV.

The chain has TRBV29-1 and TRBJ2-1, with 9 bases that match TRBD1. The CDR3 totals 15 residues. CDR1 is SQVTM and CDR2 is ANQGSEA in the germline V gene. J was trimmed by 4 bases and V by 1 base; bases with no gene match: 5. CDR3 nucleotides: TGCAGCGTTGAAGTTTCGACAGGGGGGTACAATGAGCAGTTCTTC. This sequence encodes CSVEVSTGGYNEQFF.

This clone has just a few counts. The CDR3 reads CASSQPQETQYF. The CDR3, as DNA: TGCGCCAGCAGCCAACCTCAAGAGACCCAGTACTTC. The V call is TRBV5-1, the J call TRBJ2-5; no reliable D call. This CDR3 is 12 amino acids long. Between the trimmed V and J ends, which lost 4 bases and 2 bases, there was a span of 6 bases. The germline V gene encodes CDR1 SGHRS and CDR2 YFSETQ.

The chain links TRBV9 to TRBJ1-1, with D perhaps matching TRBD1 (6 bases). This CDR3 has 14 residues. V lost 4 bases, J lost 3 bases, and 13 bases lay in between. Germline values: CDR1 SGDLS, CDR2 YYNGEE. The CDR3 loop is CASSPQAGDTEAFF. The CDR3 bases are TGTGCCAGCAGCCCGCAGGCAGGGGACACTGAAGCTTTCTTT.

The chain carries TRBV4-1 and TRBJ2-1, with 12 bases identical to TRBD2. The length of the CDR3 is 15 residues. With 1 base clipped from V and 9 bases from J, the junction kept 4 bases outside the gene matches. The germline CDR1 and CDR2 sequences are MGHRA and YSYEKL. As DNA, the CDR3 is TGCGCCAGCAGCCAAGGACTAGCGGGAGCTATTGAGCAGTTCTTC. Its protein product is CASSQGLAGAIEQFF.

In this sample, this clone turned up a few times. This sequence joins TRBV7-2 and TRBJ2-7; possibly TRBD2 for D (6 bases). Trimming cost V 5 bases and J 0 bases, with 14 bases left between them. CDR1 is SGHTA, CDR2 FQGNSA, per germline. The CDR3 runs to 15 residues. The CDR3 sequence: CASSRRAEGSYEQYF. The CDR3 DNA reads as TGTGCCAGCAGCCGACGAGCGGAGGGCTCCTACGAGCAGTACTTC.

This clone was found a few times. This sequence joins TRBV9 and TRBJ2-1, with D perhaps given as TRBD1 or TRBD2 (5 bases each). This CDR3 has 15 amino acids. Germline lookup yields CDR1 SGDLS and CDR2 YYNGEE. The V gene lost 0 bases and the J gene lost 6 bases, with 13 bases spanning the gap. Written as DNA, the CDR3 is TGTGCCAGCAGCGTAGTATCGGGGCCGGGCAATGAGCAGTTCTTC. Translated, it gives CASSVVSGPGNEQFF.

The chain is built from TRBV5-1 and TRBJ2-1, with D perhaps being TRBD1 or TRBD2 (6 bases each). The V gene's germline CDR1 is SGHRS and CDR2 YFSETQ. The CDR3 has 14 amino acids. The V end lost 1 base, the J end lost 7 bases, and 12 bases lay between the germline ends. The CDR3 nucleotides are TGCGCCAGCAGCTTGCGGGGGCGGGAAAATGAGCAGTTCTTC. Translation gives CASSLRGRENEQFF.

CDR3 coding DNA: TGTGCCAGCCATGGCGGCCTAAAAACTAATGAAAAACTGTTTTTT. This gives the protein CASHGGLKTNEKLFF. The chain uses TRBV18 and TRBJ1-4, with D uncertain. V was trimmed by 8 bases and J by 1 base, leaving 14 bases between them. In germline, CDR1 is KGHSH, CDR2 LQKENI. CDR3 length equals 15 residues.

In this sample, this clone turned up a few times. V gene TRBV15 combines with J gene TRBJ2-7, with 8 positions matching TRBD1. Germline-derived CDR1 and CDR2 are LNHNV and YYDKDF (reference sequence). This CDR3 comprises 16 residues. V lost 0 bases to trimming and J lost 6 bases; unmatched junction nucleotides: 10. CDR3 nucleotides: TGTGCCACCAGCAGAGACTTCCTCCCTACAGGGGGCGAGCAGTACGTC. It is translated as CATSRDFLPTGGEQYV.